This T cell receptor (beta chain) was identified in a study of beta chain features in type 1 diabetes. CD4+ cells of the naive, central memory, regulatory and stem cell-like memory types were sorted via CD45RO/CCR7/CD25/CD127/CD95/CD27. A few counts support this clone. Antigen: not known. Investigators reverse transcribed all isolated RNA, so they sequenced expressed TCRB transcripts. TCRdb's table, derived via immunoSEQ multiplex PCR, lists solely in-frame clones and lacks some. Of hundreds of thousands of clones listed, about an eighth are singletons. Germline assignment: CDR1 MNHEY and CDR2 SVGAGI. CDR3 length equals 15 residues. The V and J ends lost 4 bases and 7 bases, in that order; junction bases with no gene match: 9. Study-level points and caveats: PCR might preferentially amplify shorter templates, equally in patients and controls. Patients with Type 1 diabetes showed moderately but significantly shorter TCRB CDR3s in all four CD4+ subsets. For patients, the naive, central memory and Treg TCRB repertoires appeared more alike than for healthy donors.

The specimen was naive CD4+ T cells from blood. The receptor was derived from a man aged 18 to 35 with type 1 diabetes. V usage is TRBV6-5 and J usage is TRBJ2-1; 8 bases fit TRBD2. In nucleotides, the CDR3 is TGTGCCAGCAGTTCCCTGAGCGGGAGCCTTAATGAGCAGTTCTTC. As protein: CASSSLSGSLNEQFF.